Given below is one T cell receptor beta chain in context. Antigen: not known. V was pared by 7 bases and J by 4 bases, with 6 bases of the junction left unmatched. The CDR3 spans 15 residues. Germline-derived CDR1 and CDR2 are MNHEY and SMNVEV (reference sequence). The entry originates in a study of cytomegalovirus exposure and HLA in healthy donors. Study results and limitations: The later analysis indicated that the majority of CMV-associated TCR beta chains appeared HLA-restricted.

With 60 Vbeta and 13 Jbeta primers, the PCR was carried out. Per the original methods: Some 9.9 million shared chains were among 65 million to 85 million unique TCR beta chains counted in a later analysis. Measured with immunoSEQ multiplex PCR; TCRdb has only the in-frame clones, and not every one. The V and J calls and clone size come from that table; D and trimming were worked out from the DNA. The sample lists around 95,000 clones; around two thirds were seen once. Sequenced: PBMCs. This clonotype was obtained from a male donor in good health and CMV-seronegative. The chain uses TRBV27 and TRBJ2-7; 14 positions agree with TRBD2. CDR3 sequence: CASTRGTSGSYEQYF. CDR3 nucleotide sequence: TGTGCCAGCACCCGAGGGACTAGCGGGAGTTACGAGCAGTACTTC.